This T cell receptor (beta chain) was sequenced in a study of blood T cell repertoires in COVID-19. As for the study in general: The samples span acute and convalescent COVID-19 from the United States, Italy and Spain. PBMCs, B-cell-depleted T cells, or T cells were the source of the cDNA or gDNA that made up the material.

Trimming took off 6 bases at V and 1 base at J, with 4 bases between the two ends. The CDR3 length is 13 residues. Looked up from germline, CDR1 is SNHLY and CDR2 is FYNNEI. Original processing methods: Estimates of nucleated cell counts were drawn from the amplification of reference gene primers. Generated by immunoSEQ multiplex PCR, the TCRdb table keeps only in-frame clones and is missing some. The V and J calls and clone size were taken over from that table, and D and trimming were inferred from the DNA. This table holds under 300,000 clones, around 90% found once. This receptor was identified in a middle-aged man with acute or convalescent COVID-19. The genes are TRBV2 and TRBJ2-6; no definite D call. The sequenced sample was peripheral blood. Here the CDR3 DNA reads TGTGCCAGCAGCCCATCTGGGGCCAACGTCCTGACTTTC. Protein product: CASSPSGANVLTF.